Each of the 18 T cell receptor beta chains below was sequenced from the same sample in a study of T cells in localized non-small cell lung cancer. Only in-frame clones appear in the TCRdb table, and some are missing; sequencing was by immunoSEQ multiplex PCR. Found here are over 50,000 clones, 80% to 85% of them singletons; the top ten hold roughly a sixth. The material sequenced was peripheral blood mononuclear cells, taken before any cancer treatment. The receptors originated from a man aged 40-75 years with stage III lung adenocarcinoma.

The V call is TRBV19, the J call TRBJ2-3; 7 nucleotides align to TRBD1. The CDR3 is 14 residues long. The germline V gene has CDR1 LNHDA and CDR2 SQIVND (reference sequence). V lost 1 base to trimming and J lost 4 bases; unmatched junction nucleotides: 2. The CDR3 nucleotides read TGTGCCAGTAGTATAGCCGGGACAGCAGATACGCAGTATTTT. This encodes CASSIAGTADTQYF.

The chain employs TRBV29-1 and TRBJ1-2; D perhaps matches TRBD1 (5 bases). The V gene's germline CDR1 is SQVTM and CDR2 ANQGSEA. The CDR3 extends over 12 amino acids. V shed 2 bases and J shed 3 bases, with 7 bases lying between them. The CDR3 sequence: CSVEIGDYGYTF. CDR3 nucleotide sequence: TGCAGCGTTGAAATAGGGGACTATGGCTACACCTTC.

This clone appeared once. CDR3 in amino acids: CASSSDRGDTQYF. The CDR3 region has the DNA TGTGCCAGCAGCTCGGACAGGGGAGATACGCAGTATTTT. The rearrangement joins TRBV7-7 to TRBJ2-3, with TRBD1 matching over 9 bases. Germline values: CDR1 SSHAT, CDR2 FNYEAQ (reference sequence). This CDR3 is 13 amino acids long. Germline trimming cut 4 bases from V and 5 bases from J; bases unmatched to any gene: 1.

This chain links TRBV7-3 with TRBJ1-1; no reliable D call. CDR1 is SGHTA and CDR2 is FQGTGA in the germline V gene. The CDR3 is 13 amino acids. V shed 6 bases and J shed 1 base, with 9 bases lying between them. The CDR3 region has the DNA TGTGCCAGCAGGGTCACCCCGAACACTGAAGCTTTCTTT. Protein product: CASRVTPNTEAFF.

The chain uses TRBV19 and TRBJ2-5; 9 bases map to TRBD1. CDR3 size: 16 residues. Germline CDR1 and CDR2: LNHDA and SQIVND (reference sequence). The ends lost 5 bases at V and 5 bases at J; junction bases unmatched: 12. The CDR3 sequence is CASSRKPGQGPETQYF. The CDR3 DNA reads as TGTGCCAGTAGTCGGAAACCCGGACAGGGGCCGGAGACCCAGTACTTC.

V and J are TRBV23-1 and TRBJ2-3; D may be TRBD1 (5 bases). TRBV23-1 is an open reading frame whose function is uncertain. CDR3 length: 12 amino acids. The V end was cut by 6 bases, the J end by 10 bases, with 14 bases between. The chain's CDR3 is CASRPRIGAQYF. The CDR3 DNA reads as TGCGCCAGCAGACCCCGGATAGGGGCGCAGTATTTT.

The V gene is TRBV2, the J gene TRBJ2-3, with TRBD2 as a possible D gene (6 bases). The CDR3 totals 16 residues. V gave up 3 bases and J gave up 1 base, with 14 bases separating them. In germline, CDR1 is SNHLY, CDR2 FYNNEI. The CDR3 DNA follows: TGTGCCAGCAGTGAGGTCCCGGGAGCGGGCACAGATACGCAGTATTTT. Its protein product is CASSEVPGAGTDTQYF.

The chain combines TRBV9 with TRBJ2-3; 12 positions match TRBD2. The CDR3 loop spans 17 amino acids. J was trimmed by 5 bases and V by 0 bases; bases with no gene match: 7. In germline, CDR1 is SGDLS, CDR2 YYNGEE. This chain's CDR3 is CASSVARLAGELDTQYF. CDR3 nucleotide sequence: TGTGCCAGCAGCGTAGCTCGACTAGCGGGAGAGTTAGATACGCAGTATTTT.

The chain is built from TRBV6-1 and TRBJ1-1; the D is unclear. The length of the CDR3 is 13 residues. Germline V gene data show CDR1 as MNHNS and CDR2 as SASEGT. V gave up 2 bases and J gave up 3 bases, with 7 bases separating them. The CDR3 protein is CASSESPYTEAFF. Written as DNA, the CDR3 is TGTGCCAGCAGTGAAAGTCCTTACACTGAAGCTTTCTTT.

There are a few counts of this clone. V usage is TRBV7-6 and J usage is TRBJ2-1, with 8 bases aligning to TRBD2. CDR3 length: 17 residues. CDR1 and CDR2 (germline): SGHVS, FNYEAQ. The trim removed 1 base at V and 1 base at J, leaving 6 bases unmatched. This CDR3 reads CASSLEGGGNSYNEQFF. Written as DNA, the CDR3 is TGTGCCAGCAGCTTAGAGGGCGGGGGGAATTCCTACAATGAGCAGTTCTTC.

V usage is TRBV19 and J usage is TRBJ1-5; the D gene is possibly TRBD1 (5 bases). Germline V CDR1 and CDR2: LNHDA, SQIVND (reference sequence). V was pared by 10 bases and J by 0 bases, with 13 bases between. The CDR3 length is 14 residues. This CDR3 is CATDSANSNQPQHF. As DNA, the CDR3 is TGTGCCACCGACAGTGCAAATAGCAATCAGCCCCAGCATTTT.

The J gene is TRBJ2-1, the V gene TRBV27; 9 bases line up with TRBD2. CDR3 length equals 15 residues. Germline V gene sequence: CDR1 MNHEY, CDR2 SMNVEV (reference sequence). Losses at the gene ends were 3 bases for V and 4 bases for J; bases not matched to a gene: 4. CDR3 sequence (DNA): TGTGCCAGCAGTTTTGAGGGACTAGCTTACAATGAGCAGTTCTTC. Protein sequence: CASSFEGLAYNEQFF.

The chain carries TRBV7-2 and TRBJ2-5; D is unresolved. CDR3 size: 15 residues. Looked up from germline, CDR1 is SGHTA and CDR2 is FQGNSA. Trimming removed 5 bases at V and 2 bases at J, with 15 bases between. CDR3 protein: CASSRTTYLQETQYF. CDR3 DNA: TGTGCCAGCAGCCGGACGACATACCTACAAGAGACCCAGTACTTC.

J is TRBJ2-3 and V is TRBV7-2; possibly TRBD1 for D (5 bases). Trimming pared 5 bases from V and 0 bases from J, leaving 15 bases between. Germline CDR1 reads SGHTA; CDR2 reads FQGNSA. This CDR3 is built from 16 residues. The CDR3 DNA follows: TGTGCCAGCAGCCAGACAGATGCGTATAGCACAGATACGCAGTATTTT. Protein product: CASSQTDAYSTDTQYF.

The gene calls are TRBV5-1 and TRBJ1-2, with D possibly matching TRBD1 (6 bases). The CDR3 has 14 residues. From germline, CDR1 is SGHRS and CDR2 YFSETQ. V lost 4 bases, J lost 8 bases, and 18 bases lay in between. Here the CDR3 DNA reads TGCGCCAGCAGCGCCTCCGGGGAGGGGGTCGGCTACACCTTC. Its translation: CASSASGEGVGYTF.

This clone was counted a single time. The CDR3 nucleotides are TGTGCCAGTAGTATAGCGAACGGGGCCGAGCAGTACTTC. Residues: CASSIANGAEQYF. The chain carries TRBV19 and TRBJ2-7; D might be TRBD1 or TRBD2, each matching 5 bases. The ends were cut back, 1 base at V and 6 bases at J, with 10 bases in the middle. This CDR3 has 13 amino acids. CDR1 is LNHDA, CDR2 SQIVND, per germline (reference sequence).

The chain combines TRBV6-1 with TRBJ1-5; a possible D gene is TRBD1 (6 bases). From germline, CDR1 is MNHNS and CDR2 SASEGT. V was pared by 3 bases and J by 1 base, with 10 bases between. CDR3 length equals 15 residues. This chain's CDR3 is CASSDGQTSNQPQHF. Here the CDR3 DNA reads TGTGCCAGCAGTGATGGACAGACGAGCAATCAGCCCCAGCATTTT.

This chain links TRBV5-8 with TRBJ1-2; D is undetermined. The CDR3 length is 14 residues. Per germline, CDR1 SGHTS and CDR2 YDEGEE. With 0 bases removed from V and 2 bases from J, the gap between germline ends came to 8 bases. The CDR3 nucleotides read TGTGCCAGCAGCTTGGCTCCCAGAAACTATGGCTACACCTTC. Protein sequence: CASSLAPRNYGYTF.